The 5 T cell receptor beta chains listed next were all sequenced from one sample in a study of T cell responses to AZD1222 COVID-19 vaccine. Generated by immunoSEQ multiplex PCR, the TCRdb table keeps only in-frame clones and is missing some. The sample records about 120,000 clones, 90% being singletons. The sequenced sample was peripheral blood, obtained on day 0 of AZD1222 vaccination. The receptors derive from an adult in good health.

V and J are TRBV4-1 and TRBJ2-1, with 8 bases aligning to TRBD2. The junction had 7 bases not matched to a gene; V was cut back by 5 bases and J by 10 bases. In germline, CDR1 is MGHRA, CDR2 YSYEKL. The CDR3 loop spans 13 amino acids. CDR3 amino acids: CASSAGRGPEQFF. The CDR3 DNA is TGCGCCAGCAGCGCCGGGAGGGGCCCCGAGCAGTTCTTC.

The chain carries TRBV6-5 and TRBJ1-1, with TRBD1 as a possible D gene (6 bases). CDR1 is MNHEY and CDR2 is SVGAGI in the germline V gene. V was shortened by 5 bases and J by 1 base, with 8 bases between the two germline ends. The CDR3 loop spans 13 amino acids. CDR3 DNA: TGTGCCAGCAGTCTAGGGGGGAACACTGAAGCTTTCTTT. As protein: CASSLGGNTEAFF.

This clone was detected only once. CDR3 sequence (DNA): TGTGCCAGCAGCTTGGCTGTCAGGGGGTATTCTAACTATGGCTACACCTTC. It specifies CASSLAVRGYSNYGYTF. The V call is TRBV5-5, the J call TRBJ1-2; 7 bases are a match to TRBD1. Germline V gene data show CDR1 as SGHKS and CDR2 as YYEKEE (reference sequence). The trim removed 0 bases at V and 0 bases at J, leaving 8 bases unmatched. There are 17 residues in the CDR3. Full variable domain (outside the CDR3, taken from reference TRBV5-5 and TRBJ1-2): DAGVTQSPTHLIKTRGQQVTLRCSPISGHKSVSWYQQVLGQGPQFIFQYYEKEERGRGNFPDRFSARQFPNYSSELNVNALLLGDSALYLCASSLAVRGYSNYGYTFGSGTRLTVV.

This clone was counted once. The chain joins TRBV24-1 to TRBJ1-1; D is undetermined. This CDR3 has 14 amino acids. Between the trimmed V and J ends, which lost 0 bases and 4 bases, there was a span of 8 bases. Germline CDR1 is KGHDR and CDR2 is SFDVKD. CDR3 in amino acids: CATSDLWEGTEAFF. For the CDR3, the DNA is TGTGCCACCAGTGATTTGTGGGAGGGCACTGAAGCTTTCTTT.

V gene TRBV19 combines with J gene TRBJ2-2; 7 nucleotides agree with TRBD2. V lost 7 bases, J lost 0 bases, and 8 bases stayed unmatched. CDR3 length: 16 residues. Per the germline V gene, CDR1 is LNHDA and CDR2 is SQIVND (reference sequence). The CDR3 bases are TGTGCCAGTACTCGTGGGGGAGGGACGAACACCGGGGAGCTGTTTTTT. Residues: CASTRGGGTNTGELFF.